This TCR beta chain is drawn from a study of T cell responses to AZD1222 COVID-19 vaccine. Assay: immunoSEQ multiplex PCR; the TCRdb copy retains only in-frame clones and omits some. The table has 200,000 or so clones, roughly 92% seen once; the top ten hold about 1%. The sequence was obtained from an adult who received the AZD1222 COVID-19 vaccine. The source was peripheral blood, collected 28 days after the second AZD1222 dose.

As DNA, the CDR3 is TGTGCCAGCTCACGTTCGGGTTCCCCCTTGAACACTGAAGCTTTCTTT. It specifies CASSRSGSPLNTEAFF. The chain recombines TRBV18 with TRBJ1-1; D gene unclear. With 4 bases removed from V and 0 bases from J, the gap between germline ends came to 15 bases. The CDR3 is 16 amino acids. Germline assignment: CDR1 KGHSH and CDR2 LQKENI.